This record looks at one T cell receptor beta chain sequence and its context. MiXCR, applied by TCRdb to the 5' RACE reads, yields one record per CDR3 protein. This table holds a few hundred thousand distinct CDR3 sequences, less than 25% found once. This sample is part of a study of T-cell memory formation after mild COVID-19. V gave up 0 bases and J gave up 4 bases; unmatched junction bases: 4. CDR1 SSHAT and CDR2 FNYEAQ come from the germline V gene (reference sequence). CDR3 size: 15 residues. The sequenced sample consisted of PBMCs or a T cell subset sorted from them (not recorded which). The J gene is TRBJ2-7, the V gene TRBV7-7; 9 nucleotides line up with TRBD1. The receptor's source is a man aged 18 to 29 who had mild COVID-19 (a few samples of this study predate the infection). Cell type and time point are not known. CDR3 nucleotide sequence: TGTGCCAGCAGCTTAGCGGACAGGGGCGGTTACGAGCAGTACTTC. Its translation is CASSLADRGGYEQYF.